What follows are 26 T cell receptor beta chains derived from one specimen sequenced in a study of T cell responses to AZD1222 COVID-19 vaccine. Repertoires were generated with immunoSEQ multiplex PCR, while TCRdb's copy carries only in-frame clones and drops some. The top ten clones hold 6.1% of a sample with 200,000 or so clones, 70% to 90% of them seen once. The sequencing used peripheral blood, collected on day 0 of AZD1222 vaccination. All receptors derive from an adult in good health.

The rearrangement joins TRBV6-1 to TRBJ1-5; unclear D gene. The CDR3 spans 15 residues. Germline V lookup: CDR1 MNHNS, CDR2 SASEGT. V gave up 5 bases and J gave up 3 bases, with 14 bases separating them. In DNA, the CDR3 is TGTGCCAGCAGTTTGTCCCTTAGGGACAATCAGCCCCAGCATTTT. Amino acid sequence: CASSLSLRDNQPQHF.

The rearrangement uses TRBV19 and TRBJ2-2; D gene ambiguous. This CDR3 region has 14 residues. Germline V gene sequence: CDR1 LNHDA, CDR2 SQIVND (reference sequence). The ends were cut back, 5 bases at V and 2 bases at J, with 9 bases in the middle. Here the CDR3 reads CASSVRFNTGELFF. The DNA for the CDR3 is TGTGCCAGTAGTGTCAGATTCAACACCGGGGAGCTGTTTTTT.

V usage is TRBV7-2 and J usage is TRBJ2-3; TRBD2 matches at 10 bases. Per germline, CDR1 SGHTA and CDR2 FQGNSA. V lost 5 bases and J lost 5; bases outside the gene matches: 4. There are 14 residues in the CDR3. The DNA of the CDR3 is TGTGCCAGCAGCGAGCGGGGGGGAAAAGATACGCAGTATTTT. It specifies CASSERGGKDTQYF.

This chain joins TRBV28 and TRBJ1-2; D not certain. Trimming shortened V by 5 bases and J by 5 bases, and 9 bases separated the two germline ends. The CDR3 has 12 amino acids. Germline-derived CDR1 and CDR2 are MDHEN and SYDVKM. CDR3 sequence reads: CASSPGRYGYTF. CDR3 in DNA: TGTGCCAGCAGTCCCGGGAGGTATGGCTACACCTTC.

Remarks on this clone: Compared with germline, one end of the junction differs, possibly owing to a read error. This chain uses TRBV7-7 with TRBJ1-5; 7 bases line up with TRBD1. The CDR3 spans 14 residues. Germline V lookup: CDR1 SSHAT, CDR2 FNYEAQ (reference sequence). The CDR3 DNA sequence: TGTGCTAGCAGACCGAACAGGGGAGGACAGCCCCAGCATTTT. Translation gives CASRPNRGGQPQHF.

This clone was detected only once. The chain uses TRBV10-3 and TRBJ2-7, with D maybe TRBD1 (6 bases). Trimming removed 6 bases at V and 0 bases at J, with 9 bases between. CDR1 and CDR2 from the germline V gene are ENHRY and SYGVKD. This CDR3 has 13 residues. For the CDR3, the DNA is TGTGCCATCAGGGACAGAAGCTCCTACGAGCAGTACTTC. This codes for CAIRDRSSYEQYF.

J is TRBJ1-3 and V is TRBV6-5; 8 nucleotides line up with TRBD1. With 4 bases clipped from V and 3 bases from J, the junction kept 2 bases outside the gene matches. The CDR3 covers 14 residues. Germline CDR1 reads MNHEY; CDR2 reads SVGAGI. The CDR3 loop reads CASSSDRVGNTIYF. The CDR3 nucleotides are TGTGCCAGCAGTTCGGACAGGGTTGGAAACACCATATATTTT.

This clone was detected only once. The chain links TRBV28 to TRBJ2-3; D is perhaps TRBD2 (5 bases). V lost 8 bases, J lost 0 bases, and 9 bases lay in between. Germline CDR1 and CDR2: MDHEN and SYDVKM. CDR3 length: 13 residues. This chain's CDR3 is CASGRGSTDTQYF. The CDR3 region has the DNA TGTGCCAGCGGACGAGGGAGCACAGATACGCAGTATTTT.

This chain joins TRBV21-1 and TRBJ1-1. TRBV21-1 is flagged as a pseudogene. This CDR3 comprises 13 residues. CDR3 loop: CASRSGCNTEAFF. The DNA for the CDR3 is TGTGCCAGCAGATCGGGATGCAACACTGAAGCTTTCTTT.

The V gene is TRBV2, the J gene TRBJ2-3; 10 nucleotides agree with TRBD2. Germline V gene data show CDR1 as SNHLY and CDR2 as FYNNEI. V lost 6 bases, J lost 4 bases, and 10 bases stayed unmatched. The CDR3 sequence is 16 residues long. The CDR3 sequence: CASSTGTSAASDTQYF. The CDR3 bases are TGTGCCAGCAGCACCGGGACTAGCGCCGCTTCAGATACGCAGTATTTT.

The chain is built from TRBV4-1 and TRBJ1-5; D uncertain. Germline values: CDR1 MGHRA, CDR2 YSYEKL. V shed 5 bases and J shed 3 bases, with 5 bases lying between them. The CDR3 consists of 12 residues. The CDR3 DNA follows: TGCGCCAGCAGCGGCCACAATCAGCCCCAGCATTTT. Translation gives CASSGHNQPQHF.

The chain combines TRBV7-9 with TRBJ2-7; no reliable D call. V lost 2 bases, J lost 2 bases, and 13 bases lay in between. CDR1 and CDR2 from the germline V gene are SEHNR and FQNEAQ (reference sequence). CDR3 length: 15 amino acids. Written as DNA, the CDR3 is TGTGCCAGCAGCTTATTCGGAGTTAGCACCTACGAGCAGTACTTC. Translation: CASSLFGVSTYEQYF.

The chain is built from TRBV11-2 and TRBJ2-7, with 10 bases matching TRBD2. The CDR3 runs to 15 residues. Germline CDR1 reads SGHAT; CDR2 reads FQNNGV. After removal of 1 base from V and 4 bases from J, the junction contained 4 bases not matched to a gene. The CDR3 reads CASSLGGSGRYEQYF. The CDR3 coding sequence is TGTGCCAGCAGCTTAGGGGGTAGCGGGAGGTACGAGCAGTACTTC.

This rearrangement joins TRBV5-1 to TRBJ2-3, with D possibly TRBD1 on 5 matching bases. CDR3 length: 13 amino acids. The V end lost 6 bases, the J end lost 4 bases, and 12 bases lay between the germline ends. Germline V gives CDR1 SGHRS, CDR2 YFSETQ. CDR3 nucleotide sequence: TGCGCCAGCACAAAATTAGGGGCAGATACGCAGTATTTT. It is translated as CASTKLGADTQYF.

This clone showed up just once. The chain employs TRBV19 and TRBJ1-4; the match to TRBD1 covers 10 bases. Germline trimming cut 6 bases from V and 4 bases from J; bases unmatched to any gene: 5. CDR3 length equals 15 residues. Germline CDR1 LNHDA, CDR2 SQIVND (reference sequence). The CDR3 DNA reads TGTGCCAGTAGCATCGGGACAGGGGTTAATGAAAAACTGTTTTTT. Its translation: CASSIGTGVNEKLFF.

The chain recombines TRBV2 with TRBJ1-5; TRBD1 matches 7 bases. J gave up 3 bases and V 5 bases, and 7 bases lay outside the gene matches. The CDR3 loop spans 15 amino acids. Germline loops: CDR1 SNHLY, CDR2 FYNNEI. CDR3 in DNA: TGTGCCAGCAGTCTCCAGGGGGGCAACAATCAGCCCCAGCATTTT. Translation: CASSLQGGNNQPQHF.

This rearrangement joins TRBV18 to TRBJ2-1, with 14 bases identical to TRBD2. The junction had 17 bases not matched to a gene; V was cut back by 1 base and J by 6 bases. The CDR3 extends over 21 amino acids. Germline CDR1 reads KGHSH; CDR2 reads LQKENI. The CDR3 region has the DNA TGTGCCAGCTCACCACTCTCCCCAGGAGGGACTAGCGGGAGTATCGGCAATGAGCAGTTCTTC. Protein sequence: CASSPLSPGGTSGSIGNEQFF.

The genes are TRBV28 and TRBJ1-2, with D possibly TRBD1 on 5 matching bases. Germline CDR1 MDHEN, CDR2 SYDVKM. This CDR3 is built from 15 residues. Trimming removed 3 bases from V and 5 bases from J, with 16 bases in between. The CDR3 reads CASSFPGGGWYGYTF. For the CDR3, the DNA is TGTGCCAGCAGTTTCCCCGGGGGGGGGTGGTATGGCTACACCTTC.

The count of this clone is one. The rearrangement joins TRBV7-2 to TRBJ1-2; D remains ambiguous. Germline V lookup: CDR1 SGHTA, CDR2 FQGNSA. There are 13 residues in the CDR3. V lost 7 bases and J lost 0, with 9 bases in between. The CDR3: CASTLAPNYGYTF. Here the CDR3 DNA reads TGTGCCAGCACCTTGGCCCCTAACTATGGCTACACCTTC.

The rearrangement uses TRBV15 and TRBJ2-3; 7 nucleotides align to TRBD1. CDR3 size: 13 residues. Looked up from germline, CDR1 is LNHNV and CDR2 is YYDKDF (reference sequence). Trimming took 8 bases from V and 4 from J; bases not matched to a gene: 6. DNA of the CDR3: TGTGCCACCTCCCAGGGGGTCTCAGATACGCAGTATTTT. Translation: CATSQGVSDTQYF. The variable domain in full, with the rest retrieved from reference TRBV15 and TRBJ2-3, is DAMVIQNPRYQVTQFGKPVTLSCSQTLNHNVMYWYQQKSSQAPKLLFHYYDKDFNNEADTPDNFQSRRPNTSFCFLDIRSPGLGDTAMYLCATSQGVSDTQYFGPGTRLTVL.

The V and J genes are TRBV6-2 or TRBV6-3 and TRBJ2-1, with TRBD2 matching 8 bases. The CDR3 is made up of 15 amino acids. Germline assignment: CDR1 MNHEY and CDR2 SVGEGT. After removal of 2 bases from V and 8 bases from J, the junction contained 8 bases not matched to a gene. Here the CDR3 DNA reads TGTGCCAGCAGTTACGGGACTAGACCCGGGTATGAGCAGTTCTTC. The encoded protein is CASSYGTRPGYEQFF.

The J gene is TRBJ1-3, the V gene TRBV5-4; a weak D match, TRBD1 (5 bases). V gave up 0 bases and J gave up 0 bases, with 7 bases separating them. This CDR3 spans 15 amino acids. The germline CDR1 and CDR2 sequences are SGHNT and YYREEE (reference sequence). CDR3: CASSLAGLSGNTIYF. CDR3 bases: TGTGCCAGCAGCTTGGCAGGGCTCTCTGGAAACACCATATATTTT.

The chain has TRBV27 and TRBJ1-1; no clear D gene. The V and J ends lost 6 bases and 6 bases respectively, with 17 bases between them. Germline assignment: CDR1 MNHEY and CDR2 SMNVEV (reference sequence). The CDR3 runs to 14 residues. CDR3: CASRRVEGLAEAFF. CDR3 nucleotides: TGTGCCAGCAGGCGGGTCGAGGGCTTGGCTGAAGCTTTCTTT.

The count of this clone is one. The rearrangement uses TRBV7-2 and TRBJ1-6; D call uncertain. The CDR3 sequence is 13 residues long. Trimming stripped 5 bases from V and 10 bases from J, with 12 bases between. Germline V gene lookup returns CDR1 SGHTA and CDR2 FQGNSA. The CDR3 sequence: CASSLSWRSPLHF. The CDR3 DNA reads TGTGCCAGCAGCCTGTCTTGGCGGTCACCCCTCCACTTT. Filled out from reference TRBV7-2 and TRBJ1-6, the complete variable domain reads GAGVSQSPSNKVTEKGKDVELRCDPISGHTALYWYRQSLGQGLEFLIYFQGNSAPDKSGLPSDRFSAERTGGSVSTLTIQRTQQEDSAVYLCASSLSWRSPLHFGNGTRLTVT.

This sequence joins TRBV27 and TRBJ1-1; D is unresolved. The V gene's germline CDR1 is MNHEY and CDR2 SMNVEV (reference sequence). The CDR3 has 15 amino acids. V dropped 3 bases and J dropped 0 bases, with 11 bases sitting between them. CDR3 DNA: TGTGCCAGCAGTTTCTCGTGGCAGGTGAACACTGAAGCTTTCTTT. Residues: CASSFSWQVNTEAFF.

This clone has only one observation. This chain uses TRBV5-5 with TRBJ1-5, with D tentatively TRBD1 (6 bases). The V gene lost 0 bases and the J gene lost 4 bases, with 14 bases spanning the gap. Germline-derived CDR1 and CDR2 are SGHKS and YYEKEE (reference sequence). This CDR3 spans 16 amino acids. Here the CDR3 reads CASSLGGGMLNQPQHF. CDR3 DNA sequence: TGTGCCAGCAGCTTGGGAGGGGGGATGCTAAATCAGCCCCAGCATTTT.